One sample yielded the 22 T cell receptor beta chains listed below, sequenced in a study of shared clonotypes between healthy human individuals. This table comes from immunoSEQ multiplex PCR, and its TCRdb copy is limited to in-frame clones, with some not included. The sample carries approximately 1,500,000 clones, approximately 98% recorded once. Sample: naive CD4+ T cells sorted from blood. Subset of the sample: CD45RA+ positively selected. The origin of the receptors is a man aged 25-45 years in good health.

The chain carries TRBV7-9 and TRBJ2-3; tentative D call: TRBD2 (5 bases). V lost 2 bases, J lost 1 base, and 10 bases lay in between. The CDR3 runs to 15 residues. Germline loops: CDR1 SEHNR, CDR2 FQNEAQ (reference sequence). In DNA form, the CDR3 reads TGTGCCAGCAGCTTAAACGGGATTGGCACAGATACGCAGTATTTT. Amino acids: CASSLNGIGTDTQYF.

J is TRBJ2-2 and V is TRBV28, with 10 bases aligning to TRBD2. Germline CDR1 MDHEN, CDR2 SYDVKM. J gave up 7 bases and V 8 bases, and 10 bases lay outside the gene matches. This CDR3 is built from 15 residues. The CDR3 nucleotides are TGTGCCAGCGGTCGACTAGCGGGTGGATTCGGGGAGCTGTTTTTT. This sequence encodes CASGRLAGGFGELFF.

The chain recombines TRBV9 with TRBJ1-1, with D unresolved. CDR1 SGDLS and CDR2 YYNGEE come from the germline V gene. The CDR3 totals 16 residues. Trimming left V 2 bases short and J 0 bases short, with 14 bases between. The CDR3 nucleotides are TGTGCCAGCAGCGTCCAATCGGGCCGCTTGAACACTGAAGCTTTCTTT. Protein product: CASSVQSGRLNTEAFF.

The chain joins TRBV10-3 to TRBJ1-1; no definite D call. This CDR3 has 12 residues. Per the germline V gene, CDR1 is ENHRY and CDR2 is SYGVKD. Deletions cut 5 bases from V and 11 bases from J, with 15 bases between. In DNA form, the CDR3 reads TGTGCCATCAGTAGACAATCTGGCAGCGCTTTCTTT. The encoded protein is CAISRQSGSAFF.

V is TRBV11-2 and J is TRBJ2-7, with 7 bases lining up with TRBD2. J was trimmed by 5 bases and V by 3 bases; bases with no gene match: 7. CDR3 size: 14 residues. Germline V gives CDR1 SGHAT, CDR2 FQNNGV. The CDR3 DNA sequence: TGTGCCAGCAGCTTCTGGCGGGAGTCCCACGAGCAGTACTTC. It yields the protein CASSFWRESHEQYF.

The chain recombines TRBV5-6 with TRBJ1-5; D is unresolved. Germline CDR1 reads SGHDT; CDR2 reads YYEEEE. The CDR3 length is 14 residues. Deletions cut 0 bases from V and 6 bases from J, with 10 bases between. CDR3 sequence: CASSLAPGGQPQHF. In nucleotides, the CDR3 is TGTGCCAGCAGCTTGGCCCCGGGAGGTCAGCCCCAGCATTTT.

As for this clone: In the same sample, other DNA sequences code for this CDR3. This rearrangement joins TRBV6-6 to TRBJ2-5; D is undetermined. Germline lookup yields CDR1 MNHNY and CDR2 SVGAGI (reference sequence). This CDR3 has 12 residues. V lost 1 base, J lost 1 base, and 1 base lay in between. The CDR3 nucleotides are TGTGCCAGCAGTTACTTCCAAGAGACCCAGTACTTC. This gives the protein CASSYFQETQYF.

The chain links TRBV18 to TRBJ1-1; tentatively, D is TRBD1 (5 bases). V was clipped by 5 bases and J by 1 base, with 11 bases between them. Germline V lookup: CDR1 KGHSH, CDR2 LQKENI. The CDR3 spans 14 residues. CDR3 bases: TGTGCCAGCTCATCTCAGGGTCAGAACACTGAAGCTTTCTTT. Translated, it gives CASSSQGQNTEAFF.

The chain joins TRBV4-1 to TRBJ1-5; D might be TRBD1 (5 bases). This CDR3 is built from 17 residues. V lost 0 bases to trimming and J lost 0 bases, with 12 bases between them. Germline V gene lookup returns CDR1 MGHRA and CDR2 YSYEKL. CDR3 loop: CASSQERGIDSNQPQHF. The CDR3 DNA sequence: TGCGCCAGCAGCCAAGAACGGGGGATCGATAGCAATCAGCCCCAGCATTTT.

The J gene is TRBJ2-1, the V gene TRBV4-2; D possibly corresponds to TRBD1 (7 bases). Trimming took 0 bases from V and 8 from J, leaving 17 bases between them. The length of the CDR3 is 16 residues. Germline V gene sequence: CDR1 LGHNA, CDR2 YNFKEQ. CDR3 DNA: TGTGCCAGCAGCCAAGATCTCCAGGGGGGAAGGGATGAGCAGTTCTTC. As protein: CASSQDLQGGRDEQFF.

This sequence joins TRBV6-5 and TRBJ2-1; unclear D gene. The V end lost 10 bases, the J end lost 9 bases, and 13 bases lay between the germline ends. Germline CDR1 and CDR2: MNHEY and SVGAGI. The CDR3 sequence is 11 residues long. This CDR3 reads CATARASEQFF. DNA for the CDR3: TGTGCCACCGCCCGGGCGTCTGAGCAGTTCTTC.

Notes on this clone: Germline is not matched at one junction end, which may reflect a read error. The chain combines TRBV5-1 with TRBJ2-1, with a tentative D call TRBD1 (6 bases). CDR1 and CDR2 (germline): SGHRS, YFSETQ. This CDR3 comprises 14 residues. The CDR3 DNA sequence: TGCGCCAGCAGGGTACAGGGACACAACAATGGGCAGTTCTTC. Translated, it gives CASRVQGHNNGQFF.

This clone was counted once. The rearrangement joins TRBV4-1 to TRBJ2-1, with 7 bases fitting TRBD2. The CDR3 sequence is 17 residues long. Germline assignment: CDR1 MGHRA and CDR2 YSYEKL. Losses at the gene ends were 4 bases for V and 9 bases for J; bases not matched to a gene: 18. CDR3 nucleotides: TGCGCCAGCAGCCGACTCCTCGGACTAGGCAAAAGTAGTGAGCAGTTCTTC. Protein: CASSRLLGLGKSSEQFF.

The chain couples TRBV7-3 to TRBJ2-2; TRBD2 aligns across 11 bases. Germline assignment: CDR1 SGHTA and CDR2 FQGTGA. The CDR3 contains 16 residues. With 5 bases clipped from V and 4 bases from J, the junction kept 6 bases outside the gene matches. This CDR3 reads CASSQDGLAGTGELFF. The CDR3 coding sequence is TGTGCCAGCAGCCAAGATGGACTAGCGGGCACCGGGGAGCTGTTTTTT.

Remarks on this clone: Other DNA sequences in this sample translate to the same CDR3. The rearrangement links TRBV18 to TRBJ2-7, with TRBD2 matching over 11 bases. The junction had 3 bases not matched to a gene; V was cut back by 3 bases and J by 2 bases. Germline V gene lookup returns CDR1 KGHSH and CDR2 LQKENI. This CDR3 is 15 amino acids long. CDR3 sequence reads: CASSPLAGGTYEQYF. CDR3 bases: TGTGCCAGCTCACCGCTAGCGGGAGGTACCTACGAGCAGTACTTC. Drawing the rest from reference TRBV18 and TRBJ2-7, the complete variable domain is NAGVMQNPRHLVRRRGQEARLRCSPMKGHSHVYWYRQLPEEGLKFMVYLQKENIIDESGMPKERFSAEFPKEGPSILRIQQVVRGDSAAYFCASSPLAGGTYEQYFGPGTRLTVT.

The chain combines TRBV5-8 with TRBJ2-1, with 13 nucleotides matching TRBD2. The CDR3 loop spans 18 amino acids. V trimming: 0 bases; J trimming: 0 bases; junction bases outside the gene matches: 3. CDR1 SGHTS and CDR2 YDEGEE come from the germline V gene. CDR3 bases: TGTGCCAGCAGCTTGGCGGGACTAGCGGGAACCTCCTACAATGAGCAGTTCTTC. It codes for CASSLAGLAGTSYNEQFF.

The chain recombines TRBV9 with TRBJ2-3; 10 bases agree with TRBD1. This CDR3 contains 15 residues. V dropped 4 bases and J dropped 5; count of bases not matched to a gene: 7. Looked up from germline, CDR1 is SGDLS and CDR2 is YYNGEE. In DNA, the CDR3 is TGTGCCAGCAGCTTGGGGGGGACAGGGGTAGATACGCAGTATTTT. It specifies CASSLGGTGVDTQYF.

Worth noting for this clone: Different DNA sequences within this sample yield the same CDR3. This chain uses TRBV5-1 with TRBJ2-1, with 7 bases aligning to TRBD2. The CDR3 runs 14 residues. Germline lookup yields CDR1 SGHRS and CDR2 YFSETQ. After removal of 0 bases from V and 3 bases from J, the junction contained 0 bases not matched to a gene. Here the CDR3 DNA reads TGCGCCAGCAGCTTGGGGACTAGCTACAATGAGCAGTTCTTC. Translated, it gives CASSLGTSYNEQFF.

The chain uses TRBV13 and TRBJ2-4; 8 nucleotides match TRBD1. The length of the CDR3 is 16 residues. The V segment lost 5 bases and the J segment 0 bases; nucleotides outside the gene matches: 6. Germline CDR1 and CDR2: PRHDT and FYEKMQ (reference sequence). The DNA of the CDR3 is TGTGCCAGCAGCCAAGGGACAGGACTAGCCAAAAACATTCAGTACTTC. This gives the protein CASSQGTGLAKNIQYF.

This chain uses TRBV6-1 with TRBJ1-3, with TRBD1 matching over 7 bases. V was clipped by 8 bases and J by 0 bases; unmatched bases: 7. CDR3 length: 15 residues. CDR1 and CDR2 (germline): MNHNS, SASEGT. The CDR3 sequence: CASVRTGASGNTIYF. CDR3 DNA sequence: TGTGCCAGCGTGAGGACAGGCGCCTCTGGAAACACCATATATTTT.

The CDR3 sequence is CASRRDTYEQYF. The DNA for the CDR3 is TGTGCCAGCAGACGCGACACCTACGAGCAGTACTTC. The J gene is TRBJ2-7, the V gene TRBV6-5, with no clear D. Germline-derived CDR1 and CDR2 are MNHEY and SVGAGI. The CDR3 is 12 residues long. Trimming left V 6 bases short and J 2 bases short, with 8 bases between.

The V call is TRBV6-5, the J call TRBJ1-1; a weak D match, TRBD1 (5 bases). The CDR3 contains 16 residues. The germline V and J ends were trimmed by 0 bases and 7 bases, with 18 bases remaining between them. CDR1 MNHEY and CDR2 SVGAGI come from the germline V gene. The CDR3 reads CASSYSNSAGRGEAFF. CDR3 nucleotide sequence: TGTGCCAGCAGTTACTCGAATAGTGCAGGTAGGGGTGAAGCTTTCTTT.